The clone carrying this T cell receptor beta chain was detected only a few times. The antigen remains undetermined. This sample was included in a study of CD8 T cells in ankylosing spondylitis. The J segment lost 9 bases and the V segment lost 4 bases, leaving 10 bases of the junction unmatched. This CDR3 has 14 residues. Germline assignment: CDR1 SQVTM and CDR2 ANQGSEA. Quantitative 5'-RACE with molecular barcodes produced the TCR beta libraries. TCRdb itself ran the 5' RACE reads through MiXCR, one entry per CDR3 protein. The sample carries around 330,000 distinct CDR3 sequences, 11% recorded once. Study-wide findings and caveats: It appeared that ankylosing spondylitis blood was characterized by a TCR beta motif of about 8 highly homologous variants. Past research had described some motif variants in reactive arthritis synovial fluid and blood. Matched ankylosing spondylitis synovial fluid reportedly contained a significantly enriched population of disease-linked clones.

The sequence derives from a female donor with ankylosing spondylitis or in good health (not recorded which). The sample consisted of blood, either unsorted or a sorted T cell fraction (not recorded which). This chain joins TRBV29-1 and TRBJ2-1; 9 bases fit TRBD2. The CDR3 DNA sequence: TGCAGCGTTGCGATCGGGGCGGGGGGGCGTGAGCAGTTCTTC. This codes for CSVAIGAGGREQFF.